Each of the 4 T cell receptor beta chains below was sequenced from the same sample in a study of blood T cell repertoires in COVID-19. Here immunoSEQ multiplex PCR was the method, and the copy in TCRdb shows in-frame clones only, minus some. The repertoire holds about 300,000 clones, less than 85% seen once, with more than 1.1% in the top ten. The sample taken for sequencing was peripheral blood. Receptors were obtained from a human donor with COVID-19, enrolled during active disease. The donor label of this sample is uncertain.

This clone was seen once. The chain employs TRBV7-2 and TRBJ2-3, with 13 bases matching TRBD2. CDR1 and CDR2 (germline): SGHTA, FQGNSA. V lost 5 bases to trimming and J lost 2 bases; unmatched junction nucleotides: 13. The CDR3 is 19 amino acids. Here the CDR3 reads CASSTRLAGGTSATDTQYF. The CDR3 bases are TGTGCCAGCAGCACCCGACTAGCGGGAGGCACCTCCGCCACAGATACGCAGTATTTT.

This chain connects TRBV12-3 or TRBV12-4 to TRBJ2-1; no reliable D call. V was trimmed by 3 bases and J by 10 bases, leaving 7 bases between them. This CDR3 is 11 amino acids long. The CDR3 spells CASSFAEEQFF. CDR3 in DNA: TGTGCCAGCAGTTTCGCCGAGGAGCAGTTCTTC.

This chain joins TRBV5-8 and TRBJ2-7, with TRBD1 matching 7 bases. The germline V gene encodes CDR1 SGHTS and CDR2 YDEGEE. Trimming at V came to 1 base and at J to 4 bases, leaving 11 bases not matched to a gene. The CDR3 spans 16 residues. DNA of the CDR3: TGTGCCAGCAGCTTGATTACAGGGGCGTGGGGATACGAGCAGTACTTC. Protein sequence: CASSLITGAWGYEQYF. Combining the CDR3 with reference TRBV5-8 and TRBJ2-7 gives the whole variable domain EAGVTQSPTHLIKTRGQQATLRCSPISGHTSVYWYQQALGLGLQFLLWYDEGEERNRGNFPPRFSGRQFPNYSSELNVNALELEDSALYLCASSLITGAWGYEQYFGPGTRLTVT.

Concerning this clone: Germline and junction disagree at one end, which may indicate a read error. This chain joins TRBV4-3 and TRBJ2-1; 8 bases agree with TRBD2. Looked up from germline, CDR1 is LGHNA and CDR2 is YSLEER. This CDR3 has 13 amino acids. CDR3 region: CASSQVVSGGAIF. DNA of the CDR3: TGCGCCAGCAGCCAAGTCGTAAGCGGGGGCGCGATCTTC.